A selection of T cell receptor beta chains follows, all from one sample in a study of blood T cell repertoires in COVID-19. Some clones are missing from TCRdb's copy, which holds only in-frame ones; the method was immunoSEQ multiplex PCR. The data show hundreds of thousands of clones, with 75% to 90% seen just once and approximately 0.25% held by the top ten. The sample comprised peripheral blood. The receptors shown here come from a woman aged 18-29 years with acute or convalescent COVID-19. CDR3s include the opening cysteine and the closing phenylalanine or tryptophan.

CAWSVDRTSGGVGNEQFF TRBJ2-1 TRBV30 18
CASSLGYRGTEAFF TRBJ1-1 TRBV11-2 14
CASSQDGASGGVETQYF TRBJ2-5 TRBV3-1/TRBV3-2 17
CASSPWTGAFNEKLFF TRBJ1-4 TRBV14 16
CASSLLGQGGGHGYTF TRBJ1-2 TRBV7-8 16
CASSLSGTTNSPLHF TRBJ1-6 TRBV27 15
CASSDGGAYNEQFF TRBJ2-1 TRBV2 14
CAWASQGTTEAFF TRBJ1-1 TRBV30 13
CAPLGILTDTQYF TRBJ2-3 TRBV5-5 13
CASTGLVHEQYF TRBJ2-7 TRBV7-2 12
CASNRGTVLFSPLHF TRBJ1-6 TRBV30 15
CASSQGIQAGRDGYTF TRBJ1-2 TRBV14 16
CATSETGLATDTQYF TRBJ2-3 TRBV24-1 15
CASSESSPTGELFF TRBJ2-2 TRBV25-1 14